These 25 T cell receptor beta chains share one sample of origin, sequenced in a study of blood T cell repertoires in COVID-19. TCRdb's table, derived via immunoSEQ multiplex PCR, lists solely in-frame clones and lacks some. Of about 250,000 clones in the sample, approximately 91% were seen once. Sequenced input: peripheral blood. The origin of the receptors is a woman aged 30 to 39 with acute or convalescent COVID-19.

The rearrangement joins TRBV9 to TRBJ1-3, with 8 bases identical to TRBD1. Trimming cost V 4 bases and J 8 bases; bases outside gene matches: 2. The length of the CDR3 is 12 residues. Germline CDR1 SGDLS, CDR2 YYNGEE. The CDR3 region is CASSKTGDTIYF. The CDR3 DNA follows: TGTGCCAGCAGCAAGACAGGGGACACCATATATTTT.

V and J are TRBV24-1 and TRBJ2-5; no firm D call. The germline CDR1 and CDR2 sequences are KGHDR and SFDVKD. The CDR3 covers 14 residues. The ends were cut back, 4 bases at V and 1 base at J, with 9 bases in the middle. The DNA for the CDR3 is TGTGCCACCAGTGAGTCAGGAATCCAAGAGACCCAGTACTTC. This encodes CATSESGIQETQYF.

The V gene is TRBV11-1, the J gene TRBJ1-1; 7 bases map to TRBD1. CDR3 size: 13 residues. V trimming: 3 bases; J trimming: 5 bases; junction bases outside the gene matches: 3. Germline-derived CDR1 and CDR2 are SGHAT and FQDESV (reference sequence). The CDR3 spells CASSLRGRTEAFF. The CDR3 region has the DNA TGTGCCAGCAGCTTGAGGGGGCGGACTGAAGCTTTCTTT.

The chain combines TRBV5-1 with TRBJ1-1; possibly TRBD1 for D (6 bases). CDR3 length equals 16 residues. The V gene's germline CDR1 is SGHRS and CDR2 YFSETQ. V was cut by 4 bases and J by 0 bases, with 16 bases left in between. The CDR3 protein is CASSRTGSGLNTEAFF. Here the CDR3 DNA reads TGCGCCAGCAGCAGAACAGGGAGTGGGTTGAACACTGAAGCTTTCTTT.

The CDR3 sequence: CATSPGGGSGRAFFYEQYF. CDR3 DNA: TGTGCCACCTCTCCCGGGGGGGGCAGCGGGAGGGCCTTTTTCTACGAGCAGTACTTC. This chain connects TRBV19 to TRBJ2-7; 10 bases line up with TRBD2. Germline lookup yields CDR1 LNHDA and CDR2 SQIVND (reference sequence). The CDR3 is 19 residues long. V was pared by 10 bases and J by 3 bases, with 24 bases of the junction left unmatched.

CDR3 bases: TGTGCCAGCAGTGCCACAGGAGCCACTGAAGCTTTCTTT. Amino acid sequence: CASSATGATEAFF. The V gene is TRBV12-3 or TRBV12-4, the J gene TRBJ1-1, with D tentatively TRBD1 (5 bases). The V and J ends lost 5 bases and 4 bases respectively, with 11 bases between them. The CDR3 spans 13 residues.

V and J are TRBV7-9 and TRBJ2-2; TRBD2 agrees at 10 bases. The J segment lost 0 bases and the V segment lost 2 bases, leaving 9 bases of the junction unmatched. CDR1 is SEHNR, CDR2 FQNEAQ, per germline (reference sequence). The CDR3 sequence is 19 residues long. CDR3 residues: CASSLQRQTSGPNTGELFF. CDR3 in DNA: TGTGCCAGCAGCTTACAGCGGCAGACTAGCGGGCCGAACACCGGGGAGCTGTTTTTT.

The chain has TRBV13 and TRBJ2-7; D is perhaps TRBD2 (6 bases). Between the trimmed V and J ends, which lost 5 bases and 4 bases, there was a span of 18 bases. CDR1 PRHDT and CDR2 FYEKMQ come from the germline V gene (reference sequence). This CDR3 is 15 amino acids long. As DNA, the CDR3 is TGTGCCAGCAGCCCCCCCGCCCCGGGGGTTTACGAGCAGTACTTC. This gives the protein CASSPPAPGVYEQYF.

The gene calls are TRBV7-6 and TRBJ2-2, with 8 bases matching TRBD2. With V trimmed by 0 bases and J by 6 bases, 9 bases remained unmatched. Germline V lookup: CDR1 SGHVS, CDR2 FNYEAQ. The CDR3 contains 17 residues. CDR3 sequence reads: CASSLAYGRASSGELFF. The DNA for the CDR3 is TGTGCCAGCAGCTTAGCCTACGGGAGGGCCTCGTCCGGGGAGCTGTTTTTT.

The chain uses TRBV9 and TRBJ1-3; D gene unclear. Trimming left V 4 bases short and J 0 bases short, with 14 bases between. CDR3 length: 16 residues. Looked up from germline, CDR1 is SGDLS and CDR2 is YYNGEE. CDR3 in DNA: TGTGCCAGCAGCACTAGTGGAGGAGGCTCTGGAAACACCATATATTTT. The encoded protein is CASSTSGGGSGNTIYF.

The chain links TRBV11-3 to TRBJ1-3; D perhaps matches TRBD1 (6 bases). There are 12 residues in the CDR3. The germline V and J ends were trimmed by 7 bases and 6 bases, with 10 bases remaining between them. Germline V gene data show CDR1 as SGHNT and CDR2 as YENEEA. Written as DNA, the CDR3 is TGTGCCAGCACGGACAGCTTAAACACCATATATTTT. Residues: CASTDSLNTIYF.

The chain has TRBV7-2 and TRBJ2-2; TRBD2 is a possible D gene (7 bases). V was clipped by 2 bases and J by 0 bases, with 10 bases between them. CDR1 SGHTA and CDR2 FQGNSA come from the germline V gene. This CDR3 comprises 16 residues. Here the CDR3 reads CASSLSGGANTGELFF. In nucleotides, the CDR3 is TGTGCCAGCAGCTTATCGGGGGGCGCGAACACCGGGGAGCTGTTTTTT.

V gene TRBV18 combines with J gene TRBJ2-2; 9 bases line up with TRBD1. V trimming: 0 bases; J trimming: 4 bases; junction bases outside the gene matches: 3. The CDR3 loop spans 16 amino acids. The germline CDR1 and CDR2 sequences are KGHSH and LQKENI. In DNA form, the CDR3 reads TGTGCCAGCTCACCACCCGGACAGGGGATCACCGGGGAGCTGTTTTTT. This translates into CASSPPGQGITGELFF.

The chain has TRBV30 and TRBJ1-3; D unclear. The germline V and J ends were trimmed by 0 bases and 4 bases, with 13 bases remaining between them. The CDR3 has 15 residues. CDR1 is GTSNPN, CDR2 SVGIG, per germline (reference sequence). CDR3 DNA sequence: TGTGCCTGGAGTGTGGCTAGTTGGGAGGGAAACACCATATATTTT. It specifies CAWSVASWEGNTIYF.

The J gene is TRBJ1-2, the V gene TRBV5-6, with TRBD1 matching 8 bases. This CDR3 spans 15 amino acids. Germline lookup yields CDR1 SGHDT and CDR2 YYEEEE. The trim removed 4 bases at V and 7 bases at J, leaving 12 bases unmatched. CDR3 protein: CASSPTPGQGTGYTF. CDR3 nucleotides: TGTGCCAGCAGCCCCACCCCCGGACAGGGTACTGGCTACACCTTC.

The rearrangement joins TRBV30 to TRBJ2-7, with a weak D call TRBD1 (5 bases). Between the trimmed V and J ends, which lost 3 bases and 2 bases, there was a span of 11 bases. The CDR3 length is 13 residues. CDR1 and CDR2 from the germline V gene are GTSNPN and SVGIG (reference sequence). Written as DNA, the CDR3 is TGTGCCTGGAGAGGTACAGGTACCTACGAGCAGTACTTC. This gives the protein CAWRGTGTYEQYF.

V is TRBV7-2 and J is TRBJ2-2, with a possible D match to TRBD1 (5 bases). The CDR3 spans 16 residues. The germline V gene has CDR1 SGHTA and CDR2 FQGNSA. Trimming left V 1 base short and J 1 base short, with 10 bases between. The CDR3 DNA follows: TGTGCCAGCAGCTTAGATAGCAGGGTGAACACCGGGGAGCTGTTTTTT. Translation: CASSLDSRVNTGELFF. The whole variable domain, filled in from reference TRBV7-2 and TRBJ2-2, reads GAGVSQSPSNKVTEKGKDVELRCDPISGHTALYWYRQSLGQGLEFLIYFQGNSAPDKSGLPSDRFSAERTGGSVSTLTIQRTQQEDSAVYLCASSLDSRVNTGELFFGEGSRLTVL.

The chain has TRBV2 and TRBJ2-1, with 11 bases that match TRBD2. V dropped 4 bases and J dropped 7; count of bases not matched to a gene: 6. CDR3 length: 15 amino acids. Germline CDR1 is SNHLY and CDR2 is FYNNEI. The chain's CDR3 is CASSARLAGTNEQFF. The CDR3 bases are TGTGCCAGCAGTGCCCGACTAGCGGGGACAAATGAGCAGTTCTTC.

CDR3 DNA sequence: TGCGCCAGCAGCTTGTCGGGACTAGCGGGAGTCAACGAGCAGTACTTC. Translation: CASSLSGLAGVNEQYF. V gene TRBV5-1 combines with J gene TRBJ2-7; 14 nucleotides match TRBD2. The germline V gene encodes CDR1 SGHRS and CDR2 YFSETQ. The CDR3 totals 16 residues. V was clipped by 1 base and J by 5 bases; unmatched bases: 5.

The V and J genes are TRBV9 and TRBJ2-3; a weak D match, TRBD2 (5 bases). The CDR3 contains 15 residues. Germline lookup yields CDR1 SGDLS and CDR2 YYNGEE. V lost 0 bases and J 3 bases, leaving 11 bases between the germline ends. CDR3 residues: CASSVAPRLTDTQYF. CDR3 sequence (DNA): TGTGCCAGCAGCGTAGCCCCGAGACTAACAGATACGCAGTATTTT.

The sample holds a few counts of this clone. This rearrangement joins TRBV27 to TRBJ1-5; 12 bases line up with TRBD1. CDR3 length: 16 residues. J lost 7 bases, V lost 4 bases, and 8 bases had no gene match. Germline V lookup: CDR1 MNHEY, CDR2 SMNVEV (reference sequence). The CDR3 protein is CASSSAGTGGHQPQHF. DNA of the CDR3: TGTGCCAGCAGTTCCGCCGGGACAGGGGGCCACCAGCCCCAGCATTTT.

The gene calls are TRBV2 and TRBJ2-2, with unresolved D. V was pared by 6 bases and J by 9 bases, with 17 bases between. CDR3 length: 14 residues. Germline lookup yields CDR1 SNHLY and CDR2 FYNNEI. The CDR3 sequence: CASSPTPVARELFF. The CDR3 nucleotides are TGTGCCAGCAGCCCCACCCCGGTCGCCCGGGAGCTGTTTTTT. The variable domain in full, completed from reference TRBV2 and TRBJ2-2, reads EPEVTQTPSHQVTQMGQEVILRCVPISNHLYFYWYRQILGQKVEFLVSFYNNEISEKSEIFDDQFSVERPDGSNFTLKIRSTKLEDSAMYFCASSPTPVARELFFGEGSRLTVL.

The chain employs TRBV9 and TRBJ2-1; maybe TRBD2 (6 bases). The CDR3 sequence is 13 residues long. Trimming pared 2 bases from V and 5 bases from J, leaving 8 bases between. Germline CDR1 reads SGDLS; CDR2 reads YYNGEE. For the CDR3, the DNA is TGTGCCAGCAGCGTGACTAGTCACAATGAGCAGTTCTTC. It is translated as CASSVTSHNEQFF.

The chain recombines TRBV19 with TRBJ2-2; the D gene is possibly TRBD2 (6 bases). The CDR3 has 13 amino acids. Germline-derived CDR1 and CDR2 are LNHDA and SQIVND (reference sequence). V gave up 6 bases and J gave up 7 bases, with 12 bases separating them. This CDR3 is CASSIGGDGELFF. In nucleotides, the CDR3 is TGTGCCAGTAGCATTGGCGGGGACGGGGAGCTGTTTTTT. The variable domain in full, with the rest retrieved from reference TRBV19 and TRBJ2-2, is DGGITQSPKYLFRKEGQNVTLSCEQNLNHDAMYWYRQDPGQGLRLIYYSQIVNDFQKGDIAEGYSVSREKKESFPLTVTSAQKNPTAFYLCASSIGGDGELFFGEGSRLTVL.

The chain couples TRBV4-3 to TRBJ2-7; possible D gene TRBD1, 6 bases. Between the trimmed V and J ends, which lost 0 bases and 6 bases, there was a span of 12 bases. CDR1 is LGHNA and CDR2 is YSLEER in the germline V gene. CDR3 length: 14 residues. CDR3 nucleotides: TGCGCCAGCAGCCAAGACCTACAGGGTGGCGAGCAGTACTTC. It encodes CASSQDLQGGEQYF.